The 15 T cell receptor beta chains in this list originate from one sample, sequenced in a study of cytomegalovirus exposure and HLA in healthy donors. Here immunoSEQ multiplex PCR was the method, and the copy in TCRdb shows in-frame clones only, minus some. The sample lists 130,000 or so clones, approximately 89% occurring once. Sequencing was performed on PBMCs. The origin of the receptors is a man aged 25-45 years in good health and CMV-seronegative.

Regarding this clone: The same CDR3 also results from other DNA sequences found in this sample. The J gene is TRBJ2-5, the V gene TRBV9; weak D call: TRBD1 (5 bases). Germline assignment: CDR1 SGDLS and CDR2 YYNGEE. The V end lost 0 bases, the J end lost 4 bases, and 13 bases lay between the germline ends. The CDR3 extends over 15 amino acids. The CDR3 region is CASSVDGRVRETQYF. The CDR3 nucleotides read TGTGCCAGCAGCGTAGATGGCAGGGTACGAGAGACCCAGTACTTC.

This sequence joins TRBV28 and TRBJ2-7; 8 nucleotides agree with TRBD1. The CDR3 sequence is 17 residues long. V lost 3 bases, J lost 2 bases, and 12 bases stayed unmatched. Germline CDR1 is MDHEN and CDR2 is SYDVKM. The CDR3 nucleotides are TGTGCCAGCAGTTTCCCCCGACAGGGGACCAGAACCTACGAGCAGTACTTC. It yields the protein CASSFPRQGTRTYEQYF.

The gene calls are TRBV5-1 and TRBJ1-1; the D gene is possibly TRBD1 (6 bases). The ends were cut back, 2 bases at V and 0 bases at J, with 8 bases in the middle. CDR1 and CDR2 (germline): SGHRS, YFSETQ. The CDR3 has 14 amino acids. The CDR3 nucleotides are TGCGCCAGCAGCTTTGGACAGATGAACACTGAAGCTTTCTTT. This sequence encodes CASSFGQMNTEAFF.

The genes are TRBV25-1 and TRBJ2-5; 12 bases are a match to TRBD2. CDR3 length: 17 amino acids. CDR1 is MGHDK, CDR2 SYGVNS, per germline. V was clipped by 4 bases and J by 1 base; unmatched bases: 7. CDR3 DNA sequence: TGTGCCAGCAGTGGACTAGCGGGGGTCCTCCTCCAAGAGACCCAGTACTTC. Residues: CASSGLAGVLLQETQYF. Together with reference TRBV25-1 and TRBJ2-5, the CDR3 gives the full variable domain: EADIYQTPRYLVIGTGKKITLECSQTMGHDKMYWYQQDPGMELHLIHYSYGVNSTEKGDLSSESTVSRIRTEHFPLTLESARPSHTSQYLCASSGLAGVLLQETQYFGPGTRLLVL.

The chain has TRBV11-1 and TRBJ2-1; 14 nucleotides line up with TRBD2. J gave up 5 bases and V 6 bases, and 12 bases lay outside the gene matches. The germline gives CDR1 SGHAT, CDR2 FQDESV (reference sequence). The CDR3 covers 18 residues. DNA for the CDR3: TGTGCCAGCAGTTTCCCCGGGGGGACTAGCGGGGGAAACAATGAGCAGTTCTTC. Its protein is CASSFPGGTSGGNNEQFF.

This rearrangement joins TRBV7-9 to TRBJ2-2; D is undetermined. The CDR3 loop spans 13 amino acids. V shed 8 bases and J shed 0 bases, with 7 bases lying between them. In germline, CDR1 is SEHNR, CDR2 FQNEAQ (reference sequence). CDR3 amino acids: CASSPSNTGELFF. The CDR3 nucleotides read TGTGCCAGCTCCCCGTCGAACACCGGGGAGCTGTTTTTT.

The chain links TRBV14 to TRBJ2-6, with 8 bases fitting TRBD2. J lost 5 bases, V lost 4 bases, and 7 bases had no gene match. CDR1 and CDR2 (germline): SGHDN, FVKESK. The CDR3 covers 16 residues. The CDR3 DNA is TGTGCCAGCAGCCTAAGCGGGGGACCTAGGGCCAACGTCCTGACTTTC. As protein: CASSLSGGPRANVLTF. Variable domain in full (rest from reference TRBV14 and TRBJ2-6): EAGVTQFPSHSVIEKGQTVTLRCDPISGHDNLYWYRRVMGKEIKFLLHFVKESKQDESGMPNNRFLAERTGGTYSTLKVQPAELEDSGVYFCASSLSGGPRANVLTFGAGSRLTVL.

The chain is built from TRBV7-9 and TRBJ2-1, with 8 bases lining up with TRBD2. V lost 0 bases and J lost 3; bases outside the gene matches: 10. Germline CDR1 is SEHNR and CDR2 is FQNEAQ (reference sequence). This CDR3 region has 18 residues. CDR3 loop: CASSLAGLAGGGYNEQFF. DNA for the CDR3: TGTGCCAGCAGCTTAGCGGGCTTGGCGGGGGGCGGCTACAATGAGCAGTTCTTC.

The chain recombines TRBV25-1 with TRBJ2-1; 9 bases agree with TRBD1. V shed 5 bases and J 6 bases; nucleotides not matched to a gene: 5. The CDR3 has 14 residues. Germline CDR1 and CDR2: MGHDK and SYGVNS. Here the CDR3 DNA reads TGTGCCAGCAGTAACAACAGGGGGCCCAATGAGCAGTTCTTC. Translating gives CASSNNRGPNEQFF.

The rearrangement joins TRBV4-1 to TRBJ1-1; 7 bases are a match to TRBD1. This CDR3 spans 18 amino acids. V was clipped by 2 bases and J by 0 bases; unmatched bases: 12. The germline gives CDR1 MGHRA, CDR2 YSYEKL. CDR3 coding DNA: TGCGCCAGCAGCCAATTAAGACAGGGACCTCTGCTGAACACTGAAGCTTTCTTT. This codes for CASSQLRQGPLLNTEAFF.

The chain employs TRBV4-1 and TRBJ1-6, with D maybe TRBD1 (5 bases). Trimming took off 4 bases at V and 1 base at J, with 14 bases between the two ends. The germline gives CDR1 MGHRA, CDR2 YSYEKL. The length of the CDR3 is 17 residues. CDR3 coding DNA: TGCGCCAGCAGCCCACCACCAGGGAGGTCCTATAATTCACCCCTCCACTTT. Translating it yields CASSPPPGRSYNSPLHF.

This chain uses TRBV29-1 with TRBJ2-7, with D unclear. The germline V gene encodes CDR1 SQVTM and CDR2 ANQGSEA. With 5 bases removed from V and 0 bases from J, the gap between germline ends came to 14 bases. The CDR3 has 14 amino acids. The DNA of the CDR3 is TGCAGCGTTTTGGTTGGCTTCCCCTCCTACGAGCAGTACTTC. This translates into CSVLVGFPSYEQYF.

The chain uses TRBV9 and TRBJ1-1; perhaps TRBD1 as D (6 bases). The CDR3 is 15 amino acids. With 0 bases removed from V and 0 bases from J, the gap between germline ends came to 9 bases. Germline V gives CDR1 SGDLS, CDR2 YYNGEE. CDR3 sequence: CASSVGDTMNTEAFF. In DNA, the CDR3 is TGTGCCAGCAGCGTAGGGGACACCATGAACACTGAAGCTTTCTTT.

V and J are TRBV5-1 and TRBJ1-1, with TRBD1 matching 8 bases. CDR3 length: 14 residues. Per germline, CDR1 SGHRS and CDR2 YFSETQ. Trimming at V came to 3 bases and at J to 4 bases, leaving 5 bases not matched to a gene. The CDR3 sequence: CASSSRGRSTEAFF. In DNA form, the CDR3 reads TGCGCCAGCAGCTCCAGGGGGCGTAGCACTGAAGCTTTCTTT.

This clone showed up just once. The chain links TRBV27 to TRBJ2-7; 7 nucleotides match TRBD1. CDR1 MNHEY and CDR2 SMNVEV come from the germline V gene (reference sequence). Trimming at V came to 4 bases and at J to 4 bases, leaving 4 bases not matched to a gene. This CDR3 region has 13 residues. CDR3 in amino acids: CASSWGQTYEQYF. In DNA, the CDR3 is TGTGCCAGCAGTTGGGGACAGACTTACGAGCAGTACTTC.